This T cell receptor (beta chain) stems from a study of cytomegalovirus exposure and HLA in healthy donors. The study's findings and limits: Earlier analysis yielded a pattern in which most TCR beta V segments were productive about 87% or about 30% of the time. Most TCR sequences were uncommon, yet certain public TCRs appeared in many donors. Cytomegalovirus association was assigned to about 150 TCR beta chains.

Germline CDR1 reads MDHEN; CDR2 reads SYDVKM. Trimming removed 5 bases from V and 4 bases from J; junction bases left unmatched: 15. This CDR3 contains 17 residues. Amplification used 60 Vbeta primers and 13 Jbeta primers. The method was immunoSEQ multiplex PCR; TCRdb's version includes in-frame clones alone and lacks a portion of them. The profile covers more than 100,000 clones, with roughly 80% appearing a single time and about 0.25% taken by the ten largest. About this clone itself: The antigen remains unidentified.

The receptor's source is a man between 50 and 59 years old in good health and CMV-seronegative. The sample was PBMCs. The rearrangement links TRBV28 to TRBJ2-3, with 7 bases fitting TRBD2. The CDR3: CASSTTLLALRPDTQYF. In DNA form, the CDR3 reads TGTGCCAGCAGTACCACCTTACTAGCGCTACGGCCAGATACGCAGTATTTT.